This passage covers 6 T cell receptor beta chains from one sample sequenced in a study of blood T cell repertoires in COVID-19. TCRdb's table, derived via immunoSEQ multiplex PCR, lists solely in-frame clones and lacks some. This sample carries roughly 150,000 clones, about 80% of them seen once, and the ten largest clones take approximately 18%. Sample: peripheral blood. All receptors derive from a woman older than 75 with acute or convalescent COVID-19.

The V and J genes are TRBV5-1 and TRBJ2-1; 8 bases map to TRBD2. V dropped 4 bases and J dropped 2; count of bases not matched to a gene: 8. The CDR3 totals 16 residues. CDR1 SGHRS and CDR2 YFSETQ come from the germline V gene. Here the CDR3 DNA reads TGCGCCAGCAGCGTGGCAGCGGGAGCCACCTACAATGAGCAGTTCTTC. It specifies CASSVAAGATYNEQFF.

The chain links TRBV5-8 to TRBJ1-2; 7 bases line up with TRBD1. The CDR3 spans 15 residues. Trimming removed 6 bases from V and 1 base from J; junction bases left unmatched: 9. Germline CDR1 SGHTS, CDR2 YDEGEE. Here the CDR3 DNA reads TGTGCCAGCAACTTAGCCGGGACAGTTAACTATGGCTACACCTTC. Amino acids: CASNLAGTVNYGYTF.

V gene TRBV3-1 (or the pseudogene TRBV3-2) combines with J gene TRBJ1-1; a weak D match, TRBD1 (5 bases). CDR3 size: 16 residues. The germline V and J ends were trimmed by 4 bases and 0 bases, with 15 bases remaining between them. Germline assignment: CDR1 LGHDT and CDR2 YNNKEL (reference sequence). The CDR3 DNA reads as TGTGCCAGCAGCCGAAGACAGACCCTAATGAACACTGAAGCTTTCTTT. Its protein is CASSRRQTLMNTEAFF.

The CDR3 loop reads CASSPLPGGRGSYNEQFF. The CDR3 DNA follows: TGTGCCAGCTCACCGCTTCCGGGGGGGCGGGGCTCCTACAATGAGCAGTTCTTC. V is TRBV18 and J is TRBJ2-1; TRBD2 matches 8 bases. V was clipped by 3 bases and J by 0 bases; unmatched bases: 10. The CDR3 spans 18 residues. Per the germline V gene, CDR1 is KGHSH and CDR2 is LQKENI.

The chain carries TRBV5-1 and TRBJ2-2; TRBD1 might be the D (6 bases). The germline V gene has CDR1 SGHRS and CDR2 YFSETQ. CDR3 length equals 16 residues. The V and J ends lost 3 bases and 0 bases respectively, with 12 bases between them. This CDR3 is CASSSGQNANTGELFF. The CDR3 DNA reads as TGCGCCAGCAGCTCCGGACAGAACGCGAACACCGGGGAGCTGTTTTTT. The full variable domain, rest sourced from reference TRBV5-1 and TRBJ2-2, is KAGVTQTPRYLIKTRGQQVTLSCSPISGHRSVSWYQQTPGQGLQFLFEYFSETQRNKGNFPGRFSGRQFSNSRSEMNVSTLELGDSALYLCASSSGQNANTGELFFGEGSRLTVL.

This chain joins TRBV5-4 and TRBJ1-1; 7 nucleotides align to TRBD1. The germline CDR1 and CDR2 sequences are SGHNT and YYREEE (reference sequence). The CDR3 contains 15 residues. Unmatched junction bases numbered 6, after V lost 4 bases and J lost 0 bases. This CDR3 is CASSPTTGMNTEAFF. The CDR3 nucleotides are TGTGCCAGCAGCCCCACGACAGGGATGAACACTGAAGCTTTCTTT.